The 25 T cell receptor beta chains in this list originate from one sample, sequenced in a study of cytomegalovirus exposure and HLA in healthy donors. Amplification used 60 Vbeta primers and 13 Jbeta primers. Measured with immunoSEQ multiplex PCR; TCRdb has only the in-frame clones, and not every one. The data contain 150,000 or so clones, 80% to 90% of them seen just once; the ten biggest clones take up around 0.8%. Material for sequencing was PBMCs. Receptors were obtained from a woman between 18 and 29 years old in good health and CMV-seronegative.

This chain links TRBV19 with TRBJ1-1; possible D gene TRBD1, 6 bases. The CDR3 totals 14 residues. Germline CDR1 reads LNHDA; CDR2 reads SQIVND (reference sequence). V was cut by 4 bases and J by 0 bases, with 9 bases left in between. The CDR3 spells CASSTRQVNTEAFF. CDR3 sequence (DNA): TGTGCCAGTAGTACCCGACAGGTGAACACTGAAGCTTTCTTT.

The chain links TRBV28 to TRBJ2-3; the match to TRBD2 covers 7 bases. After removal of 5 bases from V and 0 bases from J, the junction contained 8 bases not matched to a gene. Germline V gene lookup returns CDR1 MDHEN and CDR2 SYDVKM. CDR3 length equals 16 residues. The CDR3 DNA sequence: TGTGCCAGCAGTAGCGGGAATGACCCTAGCACAGATACGCAGTATTTT. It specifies CASSSGNDPSTDTQYF.

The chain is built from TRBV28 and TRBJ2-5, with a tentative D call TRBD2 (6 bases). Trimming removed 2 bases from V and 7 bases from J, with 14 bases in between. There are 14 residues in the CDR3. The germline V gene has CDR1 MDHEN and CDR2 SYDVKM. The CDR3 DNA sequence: TGTGCCAGCAGTTTAATATTAGCGGTCGCGACCCAGTACTTC. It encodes CASSLILAVATQYF.

This CDR3 reads CASRRGTAVTEAFF. The CDR3 coding sequence is TGTGCCAGTCGACGCGGGACAGCTGTCACTGAAGCTTTCTTT. V usage is TRBV27 and J usage is TRBJ1-1; 7 bases fit TRBD1. This CDR3 spans 14 amino acids. V was pared by 9 bases and J by 4 bases, with 11 bases of the junction left unmatched. The germline gives CDR1 MNHEY, CDR2 SMNVEV (reference sequence).

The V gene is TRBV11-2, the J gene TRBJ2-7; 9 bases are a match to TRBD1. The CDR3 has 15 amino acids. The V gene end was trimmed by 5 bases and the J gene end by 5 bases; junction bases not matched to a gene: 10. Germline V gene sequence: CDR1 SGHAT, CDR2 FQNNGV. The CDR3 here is CASSLGRTGADEQYF. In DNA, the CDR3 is TGTGCCAGCAGCCTTGGGAGGACAGGGGCTGACGAGCAGTACTTC.

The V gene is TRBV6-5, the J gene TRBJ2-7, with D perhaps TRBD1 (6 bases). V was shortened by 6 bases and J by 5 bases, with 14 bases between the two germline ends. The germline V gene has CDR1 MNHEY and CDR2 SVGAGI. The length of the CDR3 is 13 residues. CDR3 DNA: TGTGCCAGCAGGGGACACCGCACGGACGAGCAGTACTTC. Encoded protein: CASRGHRTDEQYF.

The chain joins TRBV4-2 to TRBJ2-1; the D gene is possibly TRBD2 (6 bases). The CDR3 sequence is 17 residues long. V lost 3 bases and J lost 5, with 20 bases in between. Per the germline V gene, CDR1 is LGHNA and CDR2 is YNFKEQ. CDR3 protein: CASSHRSGVSGDNEQFF. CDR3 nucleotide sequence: TGTGCCAGCAGCCACAGATCGGGGGTTAGTGGGGACAATGAGCAGTTCTTC.

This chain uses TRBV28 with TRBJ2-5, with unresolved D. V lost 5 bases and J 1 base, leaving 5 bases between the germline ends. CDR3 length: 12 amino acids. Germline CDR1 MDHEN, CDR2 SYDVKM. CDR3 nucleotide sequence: TGTGCCAGCAGTAAGCTCCAAGAGACCCAGTACTTC. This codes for CASSKLQETQYF.

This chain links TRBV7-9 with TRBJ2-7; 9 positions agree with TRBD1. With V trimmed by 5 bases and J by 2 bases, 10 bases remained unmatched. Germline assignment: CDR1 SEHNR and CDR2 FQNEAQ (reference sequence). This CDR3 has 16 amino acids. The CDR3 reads CASSTQDRGFPYEQYF. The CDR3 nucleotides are TGTGCCAGCAGCACCCAGGACAGGGGTTTTCCCTACGAGCAGTACTTC.

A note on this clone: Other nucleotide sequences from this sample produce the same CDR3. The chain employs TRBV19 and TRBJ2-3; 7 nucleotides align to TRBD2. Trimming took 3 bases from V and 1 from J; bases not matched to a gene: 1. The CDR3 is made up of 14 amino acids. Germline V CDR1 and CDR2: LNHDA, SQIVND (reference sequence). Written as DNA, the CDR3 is TGTGCCAGTAGTATGGGGAGGGGCACAGATACGCAGTATTTT. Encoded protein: CASSMGRGTDTQYF.

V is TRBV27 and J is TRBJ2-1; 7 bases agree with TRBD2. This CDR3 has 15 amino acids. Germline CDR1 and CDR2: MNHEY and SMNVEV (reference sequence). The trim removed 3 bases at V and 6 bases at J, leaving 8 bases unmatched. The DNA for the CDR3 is TGTGCCAGCAGTTTGGACCCGGGACTACTCAATGAGCAGTTCTTC. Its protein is CASSLDPGLLNEQFF.

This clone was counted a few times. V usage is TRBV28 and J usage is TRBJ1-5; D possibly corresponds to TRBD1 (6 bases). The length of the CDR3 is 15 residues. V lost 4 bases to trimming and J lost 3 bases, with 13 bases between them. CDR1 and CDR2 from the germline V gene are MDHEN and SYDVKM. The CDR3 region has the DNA TGTGCCAGCAGTTCCCCAGGGGTGGTCAATCAGCCCCAGCATTTT. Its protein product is CASSSPGVVNQPQHF. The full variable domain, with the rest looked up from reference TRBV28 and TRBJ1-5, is DVKVTQSSRYLVKRTGEKVFLECVQDMDHENMFWYRQDPGLGLRLIYFSYDVKMKEKGDIPEGYSVSREKKERFSLILESASTNQTSMYLCASSSPGVVNQPQHFGDGTRLSIL.

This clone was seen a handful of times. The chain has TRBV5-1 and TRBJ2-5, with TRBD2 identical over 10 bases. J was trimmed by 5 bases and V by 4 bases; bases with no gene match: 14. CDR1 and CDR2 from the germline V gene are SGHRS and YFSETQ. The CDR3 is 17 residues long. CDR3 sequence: CASSPKREGTGGETQYF. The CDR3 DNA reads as TGCGCCAGCAGCCCCAAGCGGGAGGGCACCGGTGGGGAGACCCAGTACTTC.

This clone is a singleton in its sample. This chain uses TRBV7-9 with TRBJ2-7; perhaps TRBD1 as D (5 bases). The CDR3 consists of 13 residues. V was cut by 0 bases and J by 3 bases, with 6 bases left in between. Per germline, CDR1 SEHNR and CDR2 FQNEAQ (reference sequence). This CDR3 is CASSLAGVYEQYF. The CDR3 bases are TGTGCCAGCAGCTTAGCAGGGGTCTACGAGCAGTACTTC.

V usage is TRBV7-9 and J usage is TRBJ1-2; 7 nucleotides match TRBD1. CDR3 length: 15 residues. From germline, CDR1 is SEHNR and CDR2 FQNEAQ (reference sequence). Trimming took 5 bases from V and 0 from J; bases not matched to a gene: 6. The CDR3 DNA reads TGTGCCAGCAGCCCTACGAGGGGGCCTAACTATGGCTACACCTTC. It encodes CASSPTRGPNYGYTF.

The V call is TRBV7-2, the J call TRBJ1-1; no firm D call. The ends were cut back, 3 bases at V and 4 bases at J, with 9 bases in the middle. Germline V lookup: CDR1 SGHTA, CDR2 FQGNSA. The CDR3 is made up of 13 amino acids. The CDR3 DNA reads TGTGCCAGCAGCTTGACGGGTTCCACTGAAGCTTTCTTT. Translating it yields CASSLTGSTEAFF.

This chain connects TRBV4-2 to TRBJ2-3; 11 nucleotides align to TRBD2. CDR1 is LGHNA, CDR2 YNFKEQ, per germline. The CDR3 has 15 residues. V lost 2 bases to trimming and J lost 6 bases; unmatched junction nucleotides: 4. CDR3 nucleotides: TGTGCCAGCAGCCAAAATAGCGGGAGGGCGGATACGCAGTATTTT. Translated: CASSQNSGRADTQYF.

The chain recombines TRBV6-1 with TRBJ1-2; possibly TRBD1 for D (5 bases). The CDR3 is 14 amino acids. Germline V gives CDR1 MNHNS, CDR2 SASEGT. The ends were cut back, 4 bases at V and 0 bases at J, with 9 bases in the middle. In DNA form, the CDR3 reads TGTGCCAGCAGTGCTTTAGGGGCTAACTATGGCTACACCTTC. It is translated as CASSALGANYGYTF.

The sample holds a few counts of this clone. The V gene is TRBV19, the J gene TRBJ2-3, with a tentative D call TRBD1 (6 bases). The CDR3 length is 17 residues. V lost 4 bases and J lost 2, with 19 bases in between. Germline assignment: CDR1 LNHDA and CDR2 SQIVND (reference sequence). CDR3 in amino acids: CASSTRDKSLATDTQYF. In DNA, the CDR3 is TGTGCCAGTAGTACCCGGGACAAGTCATTGGCCACAGATACGCAGTATTTT.

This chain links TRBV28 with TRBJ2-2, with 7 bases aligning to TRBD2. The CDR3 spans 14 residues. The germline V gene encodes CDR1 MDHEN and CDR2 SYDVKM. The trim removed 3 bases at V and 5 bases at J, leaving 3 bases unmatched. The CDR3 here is CASSLPSGTGELFF. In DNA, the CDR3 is TGTGCCAGCAGTTTGCCTAGCGGAACCGGGGAGCTGTTTTTT.

The CDR3 reads CASSGRSPKTQYF. The CDR3 DNA is TGTGCCAGCAGTGGGAGAAGTCCGAAAACCCAGTACTTC. The V and J genes are TRBV6-1 and TRBJ2-5; no clear D. Trimming took off 4 bases at V and 8 bases at J, with 14 bases between the two ends. Germline assignment: CDR1 MNHNS and CDR2 SASEGT. The CDR3 contains 13 residues.

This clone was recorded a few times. The CDR3 is CASSLDSAYGYTF. The DNA of the CDR3 is TGTGCCAGCAGCCTGGACAGTGCCTATGGCTACACCTTC. The genes are TRBV9 and TRBJ1-2; D is possibly TRBD1 (6 bases). The CDR3 totals 13 residues. Germline CDR1 reads SGDLS; CDR2 reads YYNGEE. V was shortened by 4 bases and J by 4 bases, with 11 bases between the two germline ends.

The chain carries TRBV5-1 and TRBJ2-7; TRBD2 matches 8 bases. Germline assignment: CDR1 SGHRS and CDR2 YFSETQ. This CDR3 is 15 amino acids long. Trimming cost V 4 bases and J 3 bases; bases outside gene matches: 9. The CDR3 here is CASSPPGGAFYEQYF. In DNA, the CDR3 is TGCGCCAGCAGCCCCCCGGGAGGGGCCTTCTACGAGCAGTACTTC. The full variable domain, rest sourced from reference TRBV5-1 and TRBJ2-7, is KAGVTQTPRYLIKTRGQQVTLSCSPISGHRSVSWYQQTPGQGLQFLFEYFSETQRNKGNFPGRFSGRQFSNSRSEMNVSTLELGDSALYLCASSPPGGAFYEQYFGPGTRLTVT.

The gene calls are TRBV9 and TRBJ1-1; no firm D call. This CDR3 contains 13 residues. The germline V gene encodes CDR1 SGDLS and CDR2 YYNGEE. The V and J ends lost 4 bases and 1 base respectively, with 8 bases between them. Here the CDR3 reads CASSPRGNTEAFF. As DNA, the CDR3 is TGTGCCAGCAGCCCCCGGGGGAACACTGAAGCTTTCTTT.

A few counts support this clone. DNA for the CDR3: TGCAGCCCTCCCGGGGTTCTTCAGCCCTACGAGCAGTACTTC. The encoded protein is CSPPGVLQPYEQYF. The chain joins TRBV29-1 to TRBJ2-7; D is perhaps TRBD2 (5 bases). The germline CDR1 and CDR2 sequences are SQVTM and ANQGSEA. Between the trimmed V and J ends, which lost 8 bases and 2 bases, there was a span of 19 bases. The CDR3 covers 14 residues.